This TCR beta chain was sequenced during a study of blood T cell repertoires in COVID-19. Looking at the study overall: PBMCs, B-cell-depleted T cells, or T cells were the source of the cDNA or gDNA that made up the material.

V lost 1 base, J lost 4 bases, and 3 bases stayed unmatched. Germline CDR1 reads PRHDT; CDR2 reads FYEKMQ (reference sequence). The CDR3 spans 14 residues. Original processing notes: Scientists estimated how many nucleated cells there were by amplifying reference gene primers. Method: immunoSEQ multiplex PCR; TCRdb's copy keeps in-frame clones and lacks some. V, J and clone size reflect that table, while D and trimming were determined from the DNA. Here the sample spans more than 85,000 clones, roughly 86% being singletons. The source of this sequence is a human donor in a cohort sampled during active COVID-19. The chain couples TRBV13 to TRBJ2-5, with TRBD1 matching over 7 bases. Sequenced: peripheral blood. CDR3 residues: CASSLVGGGETQYF. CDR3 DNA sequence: TGTGCCAGCAGCTTAGTAGGGGGCGGAGAGACCCAGTACTTC.